This TCR beta chain stems from a study of OX40 agonist ivuxolimab in advanced cancers. CDR1 and CDR2 from the germline V gene are SGHTS and YDEGEE. V was shortened by 4 bases and J by 0 bases, with 16 bases between the two germline ends. The CDR3 covers 16 residues. Some clones are missing from TCRdb's copy, which holds only in-frame ones; the method was immunoSEQ multiplex PCR. The sample consists of 100,000 to 110,000 clones, around 93% of them appearing once. Sequencing was performed on CD4+ or CD8+ T cells sorted from blood, taken in a trial of the OX40 agonist ivuxolimab. V gene TRBV5-8 combines with J gene TRBJ1-1, with D tentatively TRBD1 (6 bases). The TCR originated in an adult with an advanced solid tumor such as melanoma, head and neck, liver or kidney cancer. CDR3 loop: CASSRGGAVMNTEAFF. In DNA, the CDR3 is TGTGCCAGCAGCCGCGGGGGGGCGGTAATGAACACTGAAGCTTTCTTT.